The clone carrying this T cell receptor beta chain was recorded at least ten times. The antigen remains unidentified. These data are taken from a study of CD8 T cells in ankylosing spondylitis. The study, taken as a whole, reports: Earlier studies detected some motif variants in reactive arthritis synovial fluid and blood. Clones linked to disease, bearing a CD8+ phenotype, were relatively rare in peripheral blood.

The junction had 10 bases not matched to a gene; V was cut back by 3 bases and J by 5 bases. Per germline, CDR1 LNHNV and CDR2 YYDKDF (reference sequence). CDR3 length: 15 residues. TCRdb processed the 5' RACE reads anew with MiXCR; each CDR3 protein has one entry. This table holds about 36,000 distinct CDR3 sequences, 9.5% to 11% found once. This receptor was obtained from a male donor with ankylosing spondylitis. This chain links TRBV15 with TRBJ2-7; TRBD1 matches 7 bases. Sequencing was carried out using synovial fluid, either unsorted or a sorted T cell fraction (not recorded which). The CDR3 spells CATSRWGLQGNEQYF. The CDR3 nucleotides read TGTGCCACCAGCAGGTGGGGGTTACAGGGGAACGAGCAGTACTTC.